The sequence of this T cell receptor beta chain was determined in a study of shared clonotypes between healthy human individuals (dated by TCRdb to about 2020). Broadly, across the study: The cohort included three men and a couple of women between 18 and 49 years of age. Leukapheresis yielded between about 0.8 and 9.5 billion PBMCs per donor. For each donor, CD4 naive and CD4 memory were each given three plates, CD8 naive was given two plates, and CD8 memory was given one plate. Different laboratories and diverse techniques were used to prepare libraries and sequence TCR repertoires, to increase sequencing depth and limit assay-specific biases. To estimate repertoire size and how much clonotypes are shared between individuals, the study performed deep sequencing of blood TCR repertoires from about five healthy adults.

On the study overall, not on this receptor specifically: Rarefaction of sorted-subset datasets indicated incomplete sequencing despite the large sequencing depth. Sampling was limited to blood, and TCR repertoires in tissue likely differ from TCR repertoires in blood. Around 5% of naive CD4, around 4% of naive CD8, around 2.3% of memory CD4, and less than 0.45% of memory CD8 clonotypes were shared across a few donors. Compared with non-shared clonotypes, clonotypes shared by all four sorted-subset donors had higher generation probabilities. Because the study included a small number of donors, the genetic and exposure-history diversity represented was limited. Larger estimated clonotype richness was generally found for naive subsets than for memory subsets. Based on pairwise subsampling, the degree of clonotype sharing among donors was expected to be affected by sequencing depth.

Donors were healthy HIV-negative adults with no recently reported acute infections or vaccinations. Every donor was a Caucasian adult living in Nashville, Tennessee, USA. CD4+ T cells were enriched by magnetic negative selection, after which naive cells were positively selected on CD45RA and the negative fraction was taken as the memory subset. After blood collection by leukapheresis, PBMCs were isolated using Ficoll-Histopaque density gradient centrifugation and then cryopreserved in the vapor phase of liquid nitrogen. Analytical flow cytometry was used to check the purity and quantity of each magnetically sorted T cell population. Each sorted fraction had its genomic DNA isolated and then quantified by UV absorbance on a Nanodrop 2000c. Note on this clone: What this receptor recognizes is not known. Per-base quality was not reported, and no clone a single base away is much larger than it.

The CDR3 holds 14 amino acids from the cysteine to the phenylalanine. Only the CDR3 DNA is retained, 42 bases long and in frame from the first base. The CDR1 and CDR2 encoded by the germline V gene are SGHRS and YFSETQ. Germline trimming amounts to 4 bases on V and 5 bases on J, with 8 as the count of junction bases outside the gene matches. Using the deep immunoSEQ assay, TCR CDR3 regions were amplified from genomic DNA by multiplex PCR. Extracted genomic DNA from each cell subset was spread evenly across all wells of several immunoSEQ 96-well plates, with each plate serving as a replicate. Each replicate PCR for sorted subsets received about 180 ng genomic DNA, equal to 30,000 or so T cell genomes. Purified libraries were quantified with a Qubit 3.0 fluorometer, sized on a Bioanalyzer 2100, and re-quantified with the KAPA Library Quantification kit. Every immunoSEQ 96-well plate was sequenced on a separate single-read 150-cycle Illumina NextSeq 550 flow cell. The study's own analysis went as follows. Because the immunoSEQ output held only junctional sequences and lacked quality scores, the filtering could not match the filtering applied to full-length reads. Sequences were annotated with PyIR, a Python wrapper for IgBLAST v1.9, and V/J genes and CDR3 were assigned using IMGT germline references. Reads were filtered out if the reads had weak V/J assignments (E-value above 1e-6), no CDR3, stop codons, out-of-frame junctions, or ambiguous translated residues. V3J clonotypes were defined by identical inferred V gene, J gene, and CDR3 amino acid sequence. To compute the percentage overlap between repertoires, the number of shared unique clonotypes was divided by the size of the smaller repertoire. Richness of each repertoire was evaluated using RTK rarefaction, the Chao1 estimator, and Recon v2.1 estimates of unobserved clonotypes. Generation probabilities for all TCRbeta clonotypes obtained by the gDNA method from a few donors were computed using OLGA. TCRdb limited this immuneACCESS table to in-frame rearrangements with V and J called. A share of clones is missing; checked studies link under half to unresolved V genes, and the rest is unexplained. V, J and clone size were drawn from that table, and D and trimming were deduced from the DNA. For this sample the table gives roughly 2.5 million clones, of which more than 80% were detected only once. Around 0.14% of the sample is in the top ten clones.

Specimen: naive CD4+ T cells sorted from blood. The sample's cell subset or site, from its label and the paper: CD45RA+ positively selected. The TCR originated in a man between 18 and 29 years old in good health. The chain is assembled from TRBV5-1 and TRBJ1-1, with 7 central nucleotides matching TRBD1. The CDR3 protein is CASSPNRGGTEAFF. The DNA is as follows: TGCGCCAGCAGCCCGAACAGGGGAGGGACTGAAGCTTTCTTT.